Detailed here is one T cell receptor beta chain. The CDR3 runs to 15 residues. Germline assignment: CDR1 SGDLS and CDR2 YYNGEE. J lost 9 bases, V lost 0 bases, and 6 bases had no gene match. This sample is drawn from a study of blood T cell repertoires in COVID-19. Authors' analysis steps: Scientists estimated how many nucleated cells there were by amplifying reference gene primers. Using immunoSEQ multiplex PCR, the repertoire was profiled, and TCRdb retains in-frame clones only, with some absent. V and J calls and clone size are copied from that table; D and trimming were computed from the DNA. The data show roughly 81,000 clones, approximately 90% seen once.

This sequence originates from a man aged 70 or older with active or convalescent COVID-19. Source material: peripheral blood. J is TRBJ2-1 and V is TRBV9, with TRBD2 identical over 10 bases. The CDR3 region is CASSVERGGKVEQFF. DNA for the CDR3: TGTGCCAGCAGCGTAGAGCGGGGGGGCAAGGTTGAGCAGTTCTTC.